A selection of T cell receptor beta chains follows, all from one sample in a study of identical twins. One entry per CDR3 protein, called by TCRdb with MiXCR from the 5' RACE reads. Of roughly 250,000 distinct CDR3 sequences listed, over 11% were seen once; the top ten hold around 9.5%. Input material: memory (CD45RO+) T cells sorted from blood. The receptors come from a woman aged 18-29 years in good health. CDR3s include the opening cysteine and the closing phenylalanine or tryptophan. The order of the fields is CDR3 length, V gene, clone size, D gene, J gene, CDR3 protein, CDR3 DNA. A D gene is named only where the DNA matches it firmly. Size is stated for part of the rows, as once, few or many counts, or as a class when the clone is expanded.

>14|TRBV4-1|few|.|TRBJ2-1
CASSQGQGYNEQFF
TGCGCCAGCAGCCAAGGCCAGGGGTACAATGAGCAGTTCTTC
>17|TRBV29-1|.|TRBD2|TRBJ2-2
CSVAGVSGRDNTGELFF
TGCAGCGTTGCCGGCGTTAGCGGGAGGGATAACACCGGGGAGCTGTTTTTT
>15|TRBV7-2|.|TRBD1|TRBJ1-2
CASSLSLTGGGGYTF
TGTGCCAGCAGCTTATCCTTGACAGGGGGCGGTGGCTACACCTTC
>14|TRBV6-1|.|.|TRBJ1-3
CASSSGSAGNTIYF
TGTGCCAGCAGTAGTGGATCAGCTGGAAACACCATATATTTT
>15|TRBV18|.|TRBD2|TRBJ2-7
CASSPRVGLGYEQYF
TGTGCCAGCTCACCAAGAGTCGGACTAGGGTACGAGCAGTACTTC
>13|TRBV4-3|few|.|TRBJ2-2
CASSQVGIGELFF
TGCGCCAGCAGCCAAGTGGGTATCGGGGAGCTGTTTTTT
>17|TRBV10-2|.|TRBD2|TRBJ2-3
CASSRSGLAGGPDTQYF
TGCGCCAGCAGTCGCTCGGGACTAGCGGGAGGCCCAGATACGCAGTATTTT
>14|TRBV27|few|.|TRBJ2-6
CASCKASGANVLTF
TGTGCCAGCTGTAAGGCCTCTGGGGCCAACGTCCTGACTTTC
>14|TRBV11-2|.|.|TRBJ2-5
CASSKGASQETQYF
TGTGCCAGCAGCAAAGGGGCCAGCCAAGAGACCCAGTACTTC
>14|TRBV6-1|.|.|TRBJ2-3
CASKAPGEVDTQYF
TGTGCCAGCAAGGCCCCCGGGGAGGTTGATACGCAGTATTTT
>14|TRBV2|few|.|TRBJ1-1
CASSERVENTEAFF
TGTGCCAGCAGTGAAAGGGTGGAGAACACTGAAGCTTTCTTT
>16|TRBV5-1|.|.|TRBJ1-3
CASSLGTESSGNTIYF
TGCGCCAGCAGCTTGGGGACAGAATCATCTGGAAACACCATATATTTT
>13|TRBV21-1|.|.|TRBJ2-7
CASSKDGTYEQYF
TGTGCCAGCAGCAAAGACGGCACCTACGAGCAGTACTTC
>13|TRBV5-4|.|.|TRBJ2-7
CASSFHVDREQYF
TGTGCCAGCAGCTTCCACGTCGACCGCGAGCAGTACTTC
>17|TRBV11-2|many|TRBD2|TRBJ2-1
CASSFERAGESYNEQFF
TGTGCCAGCAGCTTTGAACGGGCGGGGGAATCCTACAATGAGCAGTTCTTC
>16|TRBV7-2|.|.|TRBJ2-3
CASSPPGLGPTDTQYF
TGTGCCAGCTCACCCCCGGGGCTAGGGCCCACAGATACGCAGTATTTT
>14|TRBV12-3/TRBV12-4|few|TRBD1|TRBJ1-5
CASSMGQAVRPQHF
TGTGCCAGCAGCATGGGACAGGCGGTTCGGCCCCAGCATTTT
>15|TRBV5-1|.|TRBD1|TRBJ1-6
CASSLEARGESPLHF
TGCGCCAGCAGCTTGGAGGCCAGGGGGGAATCACCCCTCCACTTT
>14|TRBV20-1|many|TRBD2|TRBJ2-3
CSARSGRVPDTQYF
TGCAGTGCTCGTAGCGGGAGGGTCCCAGATACGCAGTATTTT
>14|TRBV27|.|.|TRBJ1-5
CASSPGISNQPQHF
TGTGCCAGCAGTCCAGGGATTAGCAATCAGCCCCAGCATTTT
>14|TRBV3-1|.|.|TRBJ2-7
CASSQTAGVKEQYF
TGTGCCAGCAGCCAAACAGCAGGAGTTAAGGAGCAGTACTTC
>11|TRBV12-3/TRBV12-4|many|.|TRBJ2-7
CASTRGDEQYF
TGTGCCAGCACCAGGGGGGACGAGCAGTACTTC
>13|TRBV20-1|.|.|TRBJ2-3
CSARPGARDTQYF
TGCAGTGCTAGACCGGGGGCCCGAGATACGCAGTATTTT
>14|TRBV5-1|.|TRBD2|TRBJ2-3
CASQLAASTDTQYF
TGCGCCAGCCAACTAGCGGCCAGCACAGATACGCAGTATTTT
>14|TRBV11-2|.|TRBD2|TRBJ2-3
CASSGAGLTDTQYF
TGTGCCAGCAGCGGAGCGGGACTAACAGATACGCAGTATTTT
>13|TRBV20-1|few|TRBD1|TRBJ1-1
CSARVTGTGEAFF
TGCAGTGCTAGAGTAACCGGGACAGGGGAAGCTTTCTTT
>16|TRBV11-2|.|TRBD1|TRBJ2-1
CASSLRTGSVRNEQFF
TGTGCCAGCAGCCTCCGGACAGGGTCAGTGCGGAATGAGCAGTTCTTC
>12|TRBV7-3|.|TRBD1|TRBJ2-1
CASSFSGTELFF
TGTGCCAGCAGCTTCTCCGGGACAGAACTGTTCTTC
>14|TRBV9|.|.|TRBJ2-5
CASSVGLTVETQYF
TGTGCCAGCAGCGTCGGACTTACGGTGGAGACCCAGTACTTC
>14|TRBV20-1|many|TRBD2|TRBJ2-1
CSAGGGRIFGEQFF
TGCAGTGCTGGGGGGGGGAGGATATTTGGTGAGCAGTTCTTC
>12|TRBV29-1|few|.|TRBJ1-1
CSLRVAGTEAFF
TGCAGCCTCCGGGTTGCCGGCACTGAAGCTTTCTTT
>17|TRBV6-2/TRBV6-3|few|.|TRBJ2-2
CASTPRIETAYTGELFF
TGTGCCAGCACCCCCCGGATCGAGACAGCCTACACCGGGGAGCTGTTTTTT
>17|TRBV7-9|.|TRBD2|TRBJ2-7
CASSLVVGGLAGPEQYF
TGTGCCAGCAGCTTAGTAGTGGGGGGACTAGCGGGACCCGAGCAGTACTTC
>14|TRBV11-2|few|.|TRBJ2-7
CASNLRDTPYEQYF
TGTGCCAGCAACCTCCGGGACACTCCCTACGAGCAGTACTTC
>18|TRBV20-1|many|TRBD2|TRBJ2-7
CSARDSAGTSGRAYEQYF
TGCAGTGCTAGAGATTCGGCAGGGACTAGCGGGAGGGCTTACGAGCAGTACTTC